One sample yielded the 18 T cell receptor beta chains listed below, sequenced in a study of identical twins. Via MiXCR, TCRdb re-called the 5' RACE reads, giving one row per CDR3 protein. The table includes 200,000 to 250,000 distinct CDR3 sequences, 5.5% to 7% detected once. This same sample was also taken into another study, of yellow fever vaccine responses in identical twins.

Sequenced input: memory (CD45RO+) T cells sorted from blood. All receptors come from a woman between 18 and 29 years old in good health.

This clonotype was seen repeatedly, ten times or more. CDR3 coding DNA: TGTGCCAGCAGCTGGGGTATTATTTCGAACACCGGGGAGCTGTTTTTT. It specifies CASSWGIISNTGELFF. The genes are TRBV7-9 and TRBJ2-2; D is unresolved. The CDR3 runs 16 residues. Trimming cost V 4 bases and J 0 bases, with 12 bases left between them. The germline V gene encodes CDR1 SEHNR and CDR2 FQNEAQ (reference sequence). The full variable domain, rest sourced from reference TRBV7-9 and TRBJ2-2, is DTGVSQNPRHKITKRGQNVTFRCDPISEHNRLYWYRQTLGQGPEFLTYFQNEAQLEKSRLLSDRFSAERPKGSFSTLEIQRTEQGDSAMYLCASSWGIISNTGELFFGEGSRLTVL.

This clonotype was counted only a few times. The rearrangement joins TRBV5-1 to TRBJ1-2, with 11 bases fitting TRBD1. Germline CDR1 reads SGHRS; CDR2 reads YFSETQ. J was trimmed by 3 bases and V by 4 bases; bases with no gene match: 5. This CDR3 comprises 15 residues. The CDR3 nucleotides are TGCGCCAGCAGCGGGGGACAGGGGGGTTACTATGGCTACACCTTC. Translated, it gives CASSGGQGGYYGYTF.

This clonotype was observed a handful of times. The rearrangement links TRBV20-1 to TRBJ2-1, with a weak D call TRBD2 (5 bases). The CDR3 loop spans 16 amino acids. V was pared by 0 bases and J by 4 bases, with 16 bases between. Germline V gives CDR1 DFQATT, CDR2 SNEGSKA (reference sequence). CDR3 in amino acids: CSARDLAGTLYNEQFF. The DNA of the CDR3 is TGCAGTGCTAGAGATCTGGCGGGTACCCTATACAATGAGCAGTTCTTC.

The chain couples TRBV20-1 to TRBJ1-4; 9 positions match TRBD1. Looked up from germline, CDR1 is DFQATT and CDR2 is SNEGSKA (reference sequence). V shed 0 bases, J shed 7 bases, and the junction held 9 bases outside the gene matches. There are 16 residues in the CDR3. The CDR3 region is CSAREGTSTGGEKLFF. The CDR3 nucleotides are TGCAGTGCTAGAGAAGGGACTTCGACAGGGGGTGAAAAACTGTTTTTT.

The chain links TRBV2 to TRBJ1-6; no clear D gene. Trimming stripped 1 base from V and 7 bases from J, with 8 bases between. Germline-derived CDR1 and CDR2 are SNHLY and FYNNEI. The CDR3 consists of 14 residues. CDR3 sequence reads: CASSEESVNSPLHF. The CDR3 DNA follows: TGTGCCAGCAGTGAAGAGTCCGTAAATTCACCCCTCCACTTT.

In this sample, this clonotype turned up many times. The chain has TRBV10-3 and TRBJ2-1; weak D call: TRBD2 (5 bases). V was trimmed by 1 base and J by 5 bases, leaving 12 bases between them. In germline, CDR1 is ENHRY, CDR2 SYGVKD. This CDR3 has 15 residues. The CDR3 DNA reads as TGTGCCATCAGTGAGTTAAGCGGAAATAACAATGAGCAGTTCTTC. Residues: CAISELSGNNNEQFF.

This clonotype was seen at least ten times. The chain has TRBV7-8 and TRBJ2-2; no reliable D call. Germline values: CDR1 SGHVS, CDR2 FQNEAQ. V lost 2 bases, J lost 5 bases, and 3 bases lay in between. The CDR3 has 12 amino acids. The CDR3 DNA follows: TGTGCCAGCAGCTTATATACCGGGGAGCTGTTTTTT. It encodes CASSLYTGELFF.

This clonotype was recorded many times. The gene calls are TRBV6-5 and TRBJ2-7, with unresolved D. From germline, CDR1 is MNHEY and CDR2 SVGAGI. Trimming left V 2 bases short and J 1 base short, with 12 bases between. This CDR3 contains 15 residues. CDR3 loop: CASSYRPDGSYEQYF. For the CDR3, the DNA is TGTGCCAGCAGTTACCGACCGGACGGATCCTACGAGCAGTACTTC.

This chain joins TRBV20-1 and TRBJ2-1; no clear D gene. CDR3 length: 17 amino acids. Trimming took 2 bases from V and 8 from J, leaving 25 bases between them. Germline CDR1 is DFQATT and CDR2 is SNEGSKA (reference sequence). CDR3 sequence: CSARSTGPNTFSYEQFF. The CDR3 region has the DNA TGCAGTGCTAGATCGACCGGACCAAATACGTTCAGCTATGAGCAGTTCTTC.

This clonotype has just a few counts. This chain joins TRBV3-1 and TRBJ1-5; D call uncertain. CDR3 length equals 18 residues. Germline-derived CDR1 and CDR2 are LGHDT and YNNKEL (reference sequence). Trimming shortened V by 1 base and J by 0 bases, and 16 bases separated the two germline ends. CDR3 coding DNA: TGTGCCAGCAGCCAAGTAAGCACAGAAAAATATAGCAATCAGCCCCAGCATTTT. Its protein product is CASSQVSTEKYSNQPQHF.

This clonotype was seen a few times. CDR3 amino acids: CSAREEGSGELFF. The CDR3 bases are TGCAGTGCTAGAGAAGAGGGTTCCGGGGAGCTGTTTTTT. The rearrangement links TRBV20-1 to TRBJ2-2, with D possibly matching TRBD2 (5 bases). Trimming shortened V by 0 bases and J by 6 bases, and 8 bases separated the two germline ends. CDR1 is DFQATT, CDR2 SNEGSKA, per germline (reference sequence). The CDR3 has 13 amino acids.

The J gene is TRBJ2-5, the V gene TRBV5-1, with 7 bases fitting TRBD1. J was trimmed by 7 bases and V by 5 bases; bases with no gene match: 8. Germline V gene lookup returns CDR1 SGHRS and CDR2 YFSETQ. CDR3 length: 13 residues. CDR3 sequence reads: CASSSDRESTQYF. CDR3 bases: TGCGCCAGCAGTTCCGACAGGGAGTCGACCCAGTACTTC.

The sample holds many counts of this clonotype. The J gene is TRBJ1-1, the V gene TRBV7-2; maybe TRBD1 (6 bases). V lost 5 bases and J lost 10, with 17 bases in between. Germline lookup yields CDR1 SGHTA and CDR2 FQGNSA. There are 13 residues in the CDR3. The CDR3 is CASSPSRGWGAFF. The DNA for the CDR3 is TGTGCCAGCAGCCCCAGTAGGGGGTGGGGAGCTTTCTTT.

This clonotype was picked up many times. The chain couples TRBV2 to TRBJ2-2; maybe TRBD2 (5 bases). The CDR3 runs to 13 residues. V lost 5 bases and J lost 4, with 8 bases in between. Germline V gene sequence: CDR1 SNHLY, CDR2 FYNNEI. This chain's CDR3 is CASSKRGTGELFF. The DNA for the CDR3 is TGTGCCAGCAGTAAACGGGGCACCGGGGAGCTGTTTTTT.

This clonotype has only a few counts. The rearrangement links TRBV7-9 to TRBJ2-3, with TRBD2 identical over 9 bases. This CDR3 has 15 residues. V shed 5 bases, J shed 0 bases, and the junction held 3 bases outside the gene matches. Per germline, CDR1 SEHNR and CDR2 FQNEAQ (reference sequence). The CDR3 is CASSSSGRSTDTQYF. CDR3 sequence (DNA): TGTGCCAGCAGCAGTAGCGGGAGAAGCACAGATACGCAGTATTTT.

This clonotype was seen a few times. V usage is TRBV14 and J usage is TRBJ2-1, with TRBD2 as a possible D gene (5 bases). V was clipped by 2 bases and J by 4 bases, with 15 bases between them. The CDR3 covers 16 residues. CDR1 and CDR2 from the germline V gene are SGHDN and FVKESK. The CDR3 sequence: CASSQRPQTTYNEQFF. CDR3 bases: TGTGCCAGCAGCCAACGTCCACAGACTACGTACAATGAGCAGTTCTTC. The variable domain in full, with the rest retrieved from reference TRBV14 and TRBJ2-1, is EAGVTQFPSHSVIEKGQTVTLRCDPISGHDNLYWYRRVMGKEIKFLLHFVKESKQDESGMPNNRFLAERTGGTYSTLKVQPAELEDSGVYFCASSQRPQTTYNEQFFGPGTRLTVL.

This chain joins TRBV29-1 and TRBJ2-3; D might be TRBD2 (6 bases). Germline V gene sequence: CDR1 SQVTM, CDR2 ANQGSEA. CDR3 length equals 14 residues. The V end was cut by 4 bases, the J end by 4 bases, with 15 bases between. Here the CDR3 reads CSVGLVLWADTQYF. The CDR3 DNA follows: TGCAGCGTTGGACTAGTCTTATGGGCAGATACGCAGTATTTT.

This clonotype was picked up many times. The chain employs TRBV12-3 or TRBV12-4 and TRBJ1-2; weak D call: TRBD1 (6 bases). The CDR3 has 13 residues. V was trimmed by 1 base and J by 7 bases, leaving 10 bases between them. In nucleotides, the CDR3 is TGTGCCAGCAGTTTAGGAGGGGGTCTTGGCTACACCTTC. It codes for CASSLGGGLGYTF.